This TCR beta chain was captured by sequencing in a study of preoperative IRX-2 immunotherapy in early breast cancer. The treatment: preoperative locoregional IRX-2 cytokine immunotherapy. The CDR3 contains 15 residues. The ends lost 6 bases at V and 4 bases at J; junction bases unmatched: 7. Germline V gives CDR1 MNHGY, CDR2 SAAAGT. TCRdb keeps only in-frame clones here, not all; method: immunoSEQ multiplex PCR. The repertoire holds some 99,000 clones, with 75% to 90% as singletons. Here the sequenced sample was tumor tissue, taken after IRX-2 immunotherapy. The source is a human donor with breast cancer. V usage is TRBV6-8 and J usage is TRBJ1-3; TRBD1 aligns across 9 bases. The CDR3 nucleotides are TGTGCCAGCAGACCGGGACAGGGATCCGGAAACACCATATATTTT. Translation: CASRPGQGSGNTIYF.